Sequencing of this T cell receptor (beta chain) was carried out in a study of Ad26.COV2.S vaccination and SARS-CoV-2 variants. The overall study: Donor joined the COV1001 Ad26.COV2.S trial arm. In the study, Ad26.COV2.S was injected intramuscularly once, or twice 56 days apart.

TCRdb keeps only in-frame clones here, not all; method: immunoSEQ multiplex PCR. The table includes 350,000 to 550,000 clones, 75% to 90% detected once. Notes on this clone: As yet, its antigen is unknown.

Findings and limits, study-wide: After vaccination, reports described spike-specific CD8+ and CD4+ T cell responses as showing substantial breadth.

The sample's treatment: some 20 received Ad26.COV2.S at low or high dose, single or two shots; roughly five received placebo; per-sample allocation not given. Material that was analyzed had been drawn on day 63 after the first vaccine or placebo injection. As its vector, the vaccine had Ad26, which expressed Wuhan-strain SARS-CoV-2 spike. Germline CDR1 and CDR2: SGHRS and YFSETQ. The CDR3 has 18 residues. V dropped 1 base and J dropped 0 bases, with 18 bases sitting between them. The sequence came from a person between 18 and 65 years old who received the Ad26.COV2.S COVID-19 vaccine or a placebo. The source material was peripheral blood, sampled in a trial of Ad26.COV2.S vaccine versus placebo. The rearrangement uses TRBV5-1 and TRBJ2-3; D not certain. In nucleotides, the CDR3 is TGCGCCAGCAGCTTGACCCCCGTCCCGGCAGGAAGCACAGATACGCAGTATTTT. Protein: CASSLTPVPAGSTDTQYF.